These T cell receptor beta chains were read from a single sample in a study of beta chain features in type 1 diabetes. Sequenced by immunoSEQ multiplex PCR; TCRdb stores in-frame clones only, minus some. The repertoire includes about 160,000 clones, less than 9.5% of them detected once, and roughly 2.5% sits in the top ten. The specimen sequenced was central memory CD4+ T cells from blood. These receptors all stem from a woman between 18 and 29 years old in good health. The CDR3 runs from the conserved cysteine through the conserved F or W. D genes are given only for firm matches. Rows may omit the clone size; those that give it use once, few, many or a size class.

j_gene: TRBJ2-1
d_gene: TRBD2
v_gene: TRBV7-2
abundance: few
CDR3aa: CASSLGLAGGKYNEQFF
CDR3nt: TGTGCCAGCAGCCTCGGACTAGCGGGGGGAAAATACAATGAGCAGTTCTTC

j_gene: TRBJ1-2
d_gene: NA
v_gene: TRBV6-5
abundance: NA
CDR3aa: CASSSLGEGGYTF
CDR3nt: TGTGCCAGCAGCTCCTTAGGGGAAGGCGGCTACACCTTC

j_gene: TRBJ2-7
d_gene: TRBD1
v_gene: TRBV4-1
abundance: few
CDR3aa: CASSQSHRDRVSYEQYF
CDR3nt: TGCGCCAGCAGCCAGAGTCACCGGGACAGGGTGTCCTACGAGCAGTACTTC

j_gene: TRBJ1-2
d_gene: NA
v_gene: TRBV6-6
abundance: NA
CDR3aa: CASSYSTQGGGYTF
CDR3nt: TGTGCCAGCAGTTACTCGACACAGGGTGGGGGCTACACCTTC

j_gene: TRBJ2-1
d_gene: NA
v_gene: TRBV4-1
abundance: NA
CDR3aa: CASRNTNNNEQFF
CDR3nt: TGCGCCAGCAGAAACACTAACAACAATGAGCAGTTCTTC

j_gene: TRBJ2-7
d_gene: NA
v_gene: TRBV9
abundance: few
CDR3aa: CASRRSGHYGYEQYF
CDR3nt: TGTGCCAGCAGACGGAGCGGCCACTACGGCTACGAGCAGTACTTC

j_gene: TRBJ2-1
d_gene: NA
v_gene: TRBV9
abundance: few
CDR3aa: CASSVDGGFSYNEQFF
CDR3nt: TGTGCCAGCAGCGTAGATGGCGGTTTCTCCTACAATGAGCAGTTCTTC

j_gene: TRBJ1-2
d_gene: TRBD1
v_gene: TRBV7-2
abundance: NA
CDR3aa: CASSFAGTGTNYGYTF
CDR3nt: TGTGCCAGCAGCTTCGCCGGGACAGGGACTAACTATGGCTACACCTTC

j_gene: TRBJ2-5
d_gene: NA
v_gene: TRBV30
abundance: NA
CDR3aa: CAWRQGGVQETQYF
CDR3nt: TGTGCCTGGAGGCAGGGCGGGGTCCAAGAGACCCAGTACTTC

j_gene: TRBJ1-6
d_gene: NA
v_gene: TRBV4-3
abundance: few
CDR3aa: CASSQELPGAGHSPLHF
CDR3nt: TGCGCCAGCAGCCAAGAACTCCCAGGGGCCGGCCACTCACCCCTCCACTTT

j_gene: TRBJ1-6
d_gene: NA
v_gene: TRBV7-2
abundance: NA
CDR3aa: CASSGRLGGDLHF
CDR3nt: TGTGCCAGCAGCGGCCGGTTGGGGGGAGACCTCCACTTT

j_gene: TRBJ2-3
d_gene: NA
v_gene: TRBV7-9
abundance: NA
CDR3aa: CALGGGRRTDTQYF
CDR3nt: TGTGCCCTAGGGGGGGGACGACGCACAGATACGCAGTATTTT

j_gene: TRBJ2-3
d_gene: TRBD1
v_gene: TRBV7-2
abundance: NA
CDR3aa: CASSRTGTDTQYF
CDR3nt: TGTGCCAGCAGCCGGACAGGGACAGATACGCAGTATTTT

j_gene: TRBJ2-5
d_gene: NA
v_gene: TRBV7-2
abundance: NA
CDR3aa: CASSPGQRQETQYF
CDR3nt: TGTGCCAGCAGCCCAGGACAGCGCCAAGAGACCCAGTACTTC

j_gene: TRBJ2-5
d_gene: NA
v_gene: TRBV18
abundance: NA
CDR3aa: CASSPGEVETQYF
CDR3nt: TGTGCCAGCTCACCAGGGGAGGTGGAGACCCAGTACTTC

j_gene: TRBJ2-1
d_gene: NA
v_gene: TRBV9
abundance: NA
CDR3aa: CASSEAGGLDEQFF
CDR3nt: TGTGCCAGCAGCGAAGCAGGTGGATTAGATGAGCAGTTCTTC

j_gene: TRBJ2-7
d_gene: NA
v_gene: TRBV2
abundance: many
CDR3aa: CASILQGIHEQYF
CDR3nt: TGTGCCAGTATCCTACAGGGAATCCACGAGCAGTACTTC

j_gene: TRBJ2-7
d_gene: TRBD2
v_gene: TRBV6-6
abundance: NA
CDR3aa: CATSAGGPDEQYF
CDR3nt: TGTGCCACCTCAGCGGGAGGGCCAGACGAGCAGTACTTC

j_gene: TRBJ2-7
d_gene: TRBD1
v_gene: TRBV28
abundance: few
CDR3aa: CASTQGGKSEQYF
CDR3nt: TGTGCCAGCACACAGGGGGGTAAAAGCGAGCAGTACTTC

j_gene: TRBJ1-1
d_gene: NA
v_gene: TRBV7-2
abundance: NA
CDR3aa: CASSLVQNTEAFF
CDR3nt: TGTGCCAGCAGCTTAGTCCAGAACACTGAAGCTTTCTTT

j_gene: TRBJ1-5
d_gene: NA
v_gene: TRBV2
abundance: NA
CDR3aa: CASSQDRTSNQPQHF
CDR3nt: TGTGCCAGCAGTCAGGACAGAACTAGCAATCAGCCCCAGCATTTT

j_gene: TRBJ1-1
d_gene: NA
v_gene: TRBV30
abundance: NA
CDR3aa: CAWSVGRWNTEAFF
CDR3nt: TGTGCCTGGAGTGTGGGCAGGTGGAACACTGAAGCTTTCTTT

j_gene: TRBJ2-7
d_gene: NA
v_gene: TRBV29-1
abundance: NA
CDR3aa: CSVAINRASYEQYF
CDR3nt: TGCAGCGTTGCGATTAACAGGGCTTCCTACGAGCAGTACTTC

j_gene: TRBJ2-5
d_gene: NA
v_gene: TRBV10-2
abundance: NA
CDR3aa: CASSEAREGEQYF
CDR3nt: TGCGCCAGCAGTGAAGCGCGGGAAGGGGAGCAGTACTTC

j_gene: TRBJ2-5
d_gene: NA
v_gene: TRBV2
abundance: NA
CDR3aa: CASSEARASQYF
CDR3nt: TGTGCCAGCAGTGAAGCGAGGGCTAGCCAGTACTTC

j_gene: TRBJ2-1
d_gene: NA
v_gene: TRBV19
abundance: NA
CDR3aa: CASSIALGGSYNEQFF
CDR3nt: TGTGCCAGTAGTATAGCCCTCGGTGGCTCCTACAATGAGCAGTTCTTC

j_gene: TRBJ2-5
d_gene: TRBD2
v_gene: TRBV7-9
abundance: few
CDR3aa: CASSLGDYLGTQYF
CDR3nt: TGTGCCAGCAGCTTAGGGGACTACCTGGGGACCCAGTACTTC

j_gene: TRBJ2-5
d_gene: NA
v_gene: TRBV6-5
abundance: few
CDR3aa: CASSYGSVQETQYF
CDR3nt: TGTGCCAGCAGTTACGGTTCAGTACAAGAGACCCAGTACTTC

j_gene: TRBJ2-7
d_gene: NA
v_gene: TRBV6-1
abundance: NA
CDR3aa: CASSLRAGPNEQYF
CDR3nt: TGTGCCAGCAGTCTCAGGGCAGGACCGAACGAGCAGTACTTC

j_gene: TRBJ2-7
d_gene: NA
v_gene: TRBV18
abundance: few
CDR3aa: CASSARSGFGDEQYF
CDR3nt: TGTGCCAGCTCAGCAAGGTCTGGATTCGGAGACGAGCAGTACTTC

j_gene: TRBJ2-1
d_gene: NA
v_gene: TRBV29-1
abundance: few
CDR3aa: CSVSPTGEQFF
CDR3nt: TGCAGCGTTTCCCCCACGGGGGAGCAGTTCTTC

j_gene: TRBJ2-2
d_gene: NA
v_gene: TRBV19
abundance: NA
CDR3aa: CASSTKTITGELFF
CDR3nt: TGTGCCAGTAGTACTAAGACTATCACCGGGGAGCTGTTTTTT

j_gene: TRBJ2-1
d_gene: NA
v_gene: TRBV29-1
abundance: many
CDR3aa: CSAGLGPNEQFF
CDR3nt: TGCAGCGCAGGACTCGGACCCAATGAGCAGTTCTTC

j_gene: TRBJ2-1
d_gene: NA
v_gene: TRBV25-1
abundance: few
CDR3aa: CASSDTGPHNEQFF
CDR3nt: TGTGCCAGCAGTGATACTGGGCCCCACAATGAGCAGTTCTTC

j_gene: TRBJ2-5
d_gene: TRBD1
v_gene: TRBV5-1
abundance: many
CDR3aa: CASSLEDRGRETQYF
CDR3nt: TGCGCCAGCAGCTTGGAGGACAGGGGAAGGGAGACCCAGTACTTC

j_gene: TRBJ1-1
d_gene: TRBD1
v_gene: TRBV5-8
abundance: NA
CDR3aa: CASRDRNMNTEAFF
CDR3nt: TGTGCCAGCCGGGACAGAAACATGAACACTGAAGCTTTCTTT

j_gene: TRBJ2-2
d_gene: NA
v_gene: TRBV7-7
abundance: few
CDR3aa: CASSLATGTGELFF
CDR3nt: TGTGCTAGCAGCTTAGCGACGGGGACCGGGGAGCTGTTTTTT

j_gene: TRBJ2-3
d_gene: TRBD2
v_gene: TRBV4-1
abundance: few
CDR3aa: CASSQTSGRFADTQYF
CDR3nt: TGCGCCAGCAGCCAAACTAGCGGGAGGTTCGCAGATACGCAGTATTTT

j_gene: TRBJ2-1
d_gene: TRBD2
v_gene: TRBV4-1
abundance: few
CDR3aa: CASSPQRGGRLGEQFF
CDR3nt: TGCGCCAGCAGCCCTCAGCGGGGGGGCCGGCTGGGCGAGCAGTTCTTC

j_gene: TRBJ2-3
d_gene: TRBD2
v_gene: TRBV13
abundance: NA
CDR3aa: CASSLSSGRATDTQYF
CDR3nt: TGTGCCAGCAGCTTAAGTAGCGGGAGGGCCACAGATACGCAGTATTTT

j_gene: TRBJ1-5
d_gene: TRBD1
v_gene: TRBV6-5
abundance: few
CDR3aa: CASSPGTGQPQHF
CDR3nt: TGTGCCAGCAGCCCCGGGACAGGTCAGCCCCAGCATTTT

j_gene: TRBJ1-1
d_gene: NA
v_gene: TRBV7-8
abundance: once
CDR3aa: CASSLSTGMNTEAFF
CDR3nt: TGTGCCAGCAGCTTAAGCACGGGGATGAACACTGAAGCTTTCTTT

j_gene: TRBJ2-4
d_gene: NA
v_gene: TRBV20-1
abundance: few
CDR3aa: CSAPSSAIQYF
CDR3nt: TGCAGTGCTCCATCTAGCGCCATTCAGTACTTC

j_gene: TRBJ1-6
d_gene: TRBD1
v_gene: TRBV16
abundance: few
CDR3aa: CASSHRTGGASPLHF
CDR3nt: TGTGCCAGCAGCCATAGAACAGGGGGCGCATCACCCCTCCACTTT

j_gene: TRBJ2-7
d_gene: TRBD1
v_gene: TRBV30
abundance: few
CDR3aa: CAWSARAGGASYEQYF
CDR3nt: TGTGCCTGGAGTGCTAGGGCAGGGGGCGCTTCCTACGAGCAGTACTTC

j_gene: TRBJ1-2
d_gene: NA
v_gene: TRBV4-2
abundance: few
CDR3aa: CASSLVIGGHGYTF
CDR3nt: TGTGCCAGCAGCTTGGTTATCGGAGGTCATGGCTACACCTTC

j_gene: TRBJ2-7
d_gene: TRBD2
v_gene: TRBV29-1
abundance: NA
CDR3aa: CSPPGLAGANSYEQYF
CDR3nt: TGCAGCCCCCCAGGACTAGCGGGAGCCAACTCCTACGAGCAGTACTTC